The text below deals with one T cell receptor beta chain. Per germline, CDR1 GTSNPN and CDR2 SVGIG (reference sequence). This CDR3 spans 12 amino acids. The V end lost 6 bases, the J end lost 8 bases, and 14 bases lay between the germline ends. In the authors' workflow: Amplified reference gene primers provided the basis for estimating nucleated cell counts. Only in-frame clones appear in the TCRdb table, and some are missing; sequencing was by immunoSEQ multiplex PCR. The V and J calls and the clone size are those of that table, but D and trimming were determined from the DNA. The repertoire holds tens of thousands of clones, with about 85% as singletons. This sample was included in a study of blood T cell repertoires in COVID-19. Overall study: PBMCs, B-cell-depleted T cells, or T cells provided the cDNA or gDNA that made up the material.

The V gene is TRBV30, the J gene TRBJ2-1; perhaps TRBD2 as D (5 bases). The TCR sequence derives from a human donor in a cohort sampled during active COVID-19. The sequenced material came from peripheral blood. This CDR3 reads CACLGLRDEQFF. CDR3 DNA: TGTGCCTGCCTAGGGCTGAGGGATGAGCAGTTCTTC.